Described below is a single TCR beta chain sequence and its context. CDR1 and CDR2 (germline): MNHEY, SVGEGT. This CDR3 contains 14 residues. Deletions cut 5 bases from V and 4 bases from J, with 13 bases between. The sample comes from a study of blood T cells in healthy people across ages. The authors ran a second PCR of about 6 to 11 cycles using a sample-barcoded 5' primer and a J-beta primer mix. MiXCR, run by TCRdb on the 5' RACE reads, gives a single entry per CDR3 protein. The table records about 1.1 million distinct CDR3 sequences, more than 30% of them present only once. The rearrangement links TRBV6-2 or TRBV6-3 to TRBJ2-3; D gene uncertain. This clonotype was obtained from a man between 18 and 35 years old in good health. The sequenced sample consisted of blood. The CDR3 region has the DNA TGTGCCAGCAGTACAGAGAGATTCGCAGATACGCAGTATTTT. This translates into CASSTERFADTQYF.